Listed here are 25 T cell receptor beta chains from one sample, sequenced in a study of blood T cell repertoires in COVID-19. TCRdb's copy holds only in-frame clones and misses some; the assay was immunoSEQ multiplex PCR. This sample carries under 250,000 clones, about 84% of them seen once, and the ten largest clones take under 4.5%. The sequenced material came from PBMCs or T cells enriched from blood (not recorded which). All receptors derive from a man aged 30 to 45 with acute COVID-19.

This chain connects TRBV28 to TRBJ2-1; 7 bases are a match to TRBD2. Germline lookup yields CDR1 MDHEN and CDR2 SYDVKM. V gave up 5 bases and J gave up 0 bases; unmatched junction bases: 7. There are 16 residues in the CDR3. Here the CDR3 DNA reads TGTGCCAGCAGTCCCTGGTCTAGCGGCTCCTACAATGAGCAGTTCTTC. This sequence encodes CASSPWSSGSYNEQFF.

The V call is TRBV5-1, the J call TRBJ2-1; 9 bases map to TRBD1. Germline CDR1 reads SGHRS; CDR2 reads YFSETQ. Trimming at V came to 4 bases and at J to 6 bases, leaving 14 bases not matched to a gene. The CDR3 spans 17 residues. CDR3 coding DNA: TGCGCCAGCAGCCCCACCCCCCCCGGGACAGGGACCAATGAGCAGTTCTTC. Translated, it gives CASSPTPPGTGTNEQFF.

CDR3 residues: CASSPSSGGWETQYF. The CDR3 coding sequence is TGTGCCAGCAGCCCGTCTAGCGGAGGATGGGAGACCCAGTACTTC. The V and J genes are TRBV7-3 and TRBJ2-5, with TRBD2 identical over 7 bases. The V and J ends lost 5 bases and 5 bases, in that order; junction bases with no gene match: 11. Germline V gene sequence: CDR1 SGHTA, CDR2 FQGTGA. The CDR3 covers 15 residues.

The CDR3 here is CASGLVPVSGNTIYF. Written as DNA, the CDR3 is TGTGCTAGTGGTTTGGTACCGGTCTCTGGAAACACCATATATTTT. The chain is built from TRBV12-5 and TRBJ1-3; D ambiguous. Germline V gene lookup returns CDR1 LGHNT and CDR2 FRNRAP. This CDR3 has 15 amino acids. V was shortened by 0 bases and J by 0 bases, with 6 bases between the two germline ends. The full variable domain, with the rest looked up from reference TRBV12-5 and TRBJ1-3, is DARVTQTPRHKVTEMGQEVTMRCQPILGHNTVFWYRQTMMQGLELLAYFRNRAPLDDSGMPKDRFSAEMPDATLATLKIQPSEPRDSAVYFCASGLVPVSGNTIYFGEGSWLTVV.

V gene TRBV2 combines with J gene TRBJ1-2, with 9 bases aligning to TRBD1. The germline CDR1 and CDR2 sequences are SNHLY and FYNNEI. Losses at the gene ends were 6 bases for V and 8 bases for J; bases not matched to a gene: 7. The CDR3 is 13 residues long. DNA of the CDR3: TGTGCCAGCAGACCACAGGGGGCGTGGGGCTACACCTTC. The encoded protein is CASRPQGAWGYTF.

This chain uses TRBV18 with TRBJ2-3, with 9 bases matching TRBD1. The CDR3 extends over 15 amino acids. J gave up 1 base and V 5 bases, and 4 bases lay outside the gene matches. Germline CDR1 KGHSH, CDR2 LQKENI. The CDR3 DNA sequence: TGTGCCAGCTCAAGGGACAGGGTGGGCACAGATACGCAGTATTTT. Protein product: CASSRDRVGTDTQYF. The full variable domain, completed using reference TRBV18 and TRBJ2-3, is NAGVMQNPRHLVRRRGQEARLRCSPMKGHSHVYWYRQLPEEGLKFMVYLQKENIIDESGMPKERFSAEFPKEGPSILRIQQVVRGDSAAYFCASSRDRVGTDTQYFGPGTRLTVL.

The V gene is TRBV30, the J gene TRBJ2-3; the match to TRBD1 covers 7 bases. V shed 5 bases, J shed 2 bases, and the junction held 7 bases outside the gene matches. CDR1 and CDR2 (germline): GTSNPN, SVGIG (reference sequence). This CDR3 comprises 14 residues. CDR3 nucleotide sequence: TGTGCCTGGGAACAGGGGAGAAACACAGATACGCAGTATTTT. It encodes CAWEQGRNTDTQYF.

The chain carries TRBV10-1 and TRBJ1-5; 9 nucleotides line up with TRBD1. J was trimmed by 4 bases and V by 0 bases; bases with no gene match: 16. The germline V gene encodes CDR1 WNHNN and CDR2 SYGVQD (reference sequence). The CDR3 loop spans 20 amino acids. CDR3 bases: TGCGCCAGCAGTGAGTCGAAGTCTTGGGACAGGGTGAGGGGTAATCAGCCCCAGCATTTT. This encodes CASSESKSWDRVRGNQPQHF.

The rearrangement uses TRBV9 and TRBJ1-2, with D possibly being TRBD1 (6 bases). The CDR3 loop spans 15 amino acids. Germline assignment: CDR1 SGDLS and CDR2 YYNGEE. The V end was cut by 5 bases, the J end by 3 bases, with 17 bases between. The CDR3 DNA reads as TGTGCCAGCAGTGAAACACAACAGGGTGACTATGGCTACACCTTC. Amino acid sequence: CASSETQQGDYGYTF.

The CDR3 reads CASSSRDYPAYNEQFF. DNA of the CDR3: TGTGCCAGCAGTTCAAGAGACTACCCAGCCTACAATGAGCAGTTCTTC. This chain uses TRBV6-5 with TRBJ2-1; D possibly corresponds to TRBD2 (5 bases). The CDR3 has 16 amino acids. Germline V lookup: CDR1 MNHEY, CDR2 SVGAGI. The ends were cut back, 4 bases at V and 2 bases at J, with 15 bases in the middle.

The CDR3 DNA is TGTGCCAGTAGTATCGGAAGCGGTCACTACGAGCAGTACTTC. Protein product: CASSIGSGHYEQYF. The chain couples TRBV19 to TRBJ2-7; a possible D gene is TRBD2 (5 bases). The CDR3 extends over 14 amino acids. Germline V gene data show CDR1 as LNHDA and CDR2 as SQIVND (reference sequence). The V end lost 3 bases, the J end lost 3 bases, and 12 bases lay between the germline ends.

The rearrangement uses TRBV7-2 and TRBJ2-7, with TRBD1 as a possible D gene (5 bases). From germline, CDR1 is SGHTA and CDR2 FQGNSA. The CDR3 has 16 residues. V was pared by 0 bases and J by 0 bases, with 12 bases between. For the CDR3, the DNA is TGTGCCAGCAGCTTAGCGACAGAATTCAGCTCCTACGAGCAGTACTTC. This translates into CASSLATEFSSYEQYF.

This chain joins TRBV10-1 and TRBJ2-7; D is unresolved. There are 14 residues in the CDR3. V lost 4 bases, J lost 2 bases, and 12 bases lay in between. Per the germline V gene, CDR1 is WNHNN and CDR2 is SYGVQD (reference sequence). CDR3 DNA: TGCGCCAGCAGTGGACTCACCAAGGCCTACGAGCAGTACTTC. This codes for CASSGLTKAYEQYF.

This rearrangement joins TRBV5-4 to TRBJ1-2, with TRBD1 as a possible D gene (6 bases). Trimming stripped 3 bases from V and 4 bases from J, with 13 bases between. Germline V gene lookup returns CDR1 SGHNT and CDR2 YYREEE (reference sequence). The CDR3 is 14 residues long. CDR3 nucleotide sequence: TGTGCCAGCAGCTCAGCGACAGGCCTCTATGGCTACACCTTC. Translated: CASSSATGLYGYTF. The complete variable domain, with remaining parts taken from reference TRBV5-4 and TRBJ1-2, reads ETGVTQSPTHLIKTRGQQVTLRCSSQSGHNTVSWYQQALGQGPQFIFQYYREEENGRGNFPPRFSGLQFPNYSSELNVNALELDDSALYLCASSSATGLYGYTFGSGTRLTVV.

The rearrangement uses TRBV24-1 and TRBJ1-1, with TRBD1 as a possible D gene (6 bases). In germline, CDR1 is KGHDR, CDR2 SFDVKD. Trimming left V 9 bases short and J 5 bases short, with 15 bases between. This CDR3 has 13 amino acids. CDR3 in amino acids: CATRALDRTEAFF. As DNA, the CDR3 is TGTGCCACCCGCGCTTTAGACAGGACTGAAGCTTTCTTT.

This clone has a handful of counts. Other DNA sequences of this sample code for an identical CDR3. This chain connects TRBV24-1 to TRBJ1-2; TRBD1 aligns across 9 bases. Germline CDR1 KGHDR, CDR2 SFDVKD. V shed 5 bases, J shed 7 bases, and the junction held 7 bases outside the gene matches. The CDR3 extends over 14 amino acids. The CDR3 loop is CATSGPGQGRGYTF. The CDR3 bases are TGTGCCACCAGTGGCCCGGGACAGGGACGTGGCTACACCTTC.

This clone was observed once. The chain couples TRBV7-9 to TRBJ1-1, with 9 bases matching TRBD1. This CDR3 has 13 amino acids. Germline lookup yields CDR1 SEHNR and CDR2 FQNEAQ (reference sequence). J lost 12 bases, V lost 1 base, and 6 bases had no gene match. The CDR3 is CASSLGWDRDPFF. CDR3 sequence (DNA): TGTGCCAGCAGCTTAGGCTGGGACAGGGATCCTTTCTTT.

Note on this clone: This sample also contains other DNA sequences that code for the same CDR3. The V gene is TRBV7-6, the J gene TRBJ2-5; D is possibly TRBD2 (5 bases). Deletions cut 3 bases from V and 2 bases from J, with 10 bases between. Looked up from germline, CDR1 is SGHVS and CDR2 is FNYEAQ. The CDR3 consists of 14 residues. CDR3 residues: CASSLGGPQETQYF. The CDR3 nucleotides are TGTGCCAGCAGCTTGGGCGGGCCTCAAGAGACCCAGTACTTC. The full variable domain, in which reference TRBV7-6 and TRBJ2-5 provide the parts outside the CDR3, is GAGVSQSPRYKVTKRGQDVALRCDPISGHVSLYWYRQALGQGPEFLTYFNYEAQQDKSGLPNDRFSAERPEGSISTLTIQRTEQRDSAMYRCASSLGGPQETQYFGPGTRLLVL.

The V and J genes are TRBV28 and TRBJ2-5; 11 bases are a match to TRBD2. V was pared by 5 bases and J by 5 bases, with 7 bases of the junction left unmatched. Germline CDR1 reads MDHEN; CDR2 reads SYDVKM. The CDR3 is made up of 15 amino acids. The CDR3 coding sequence is TGTGCCAGCAGTCCTCAGACTAGCGGGGCGGAGACCCAGTACTTC. Amino acids: CASSPQTSGAETQYF.

The chain joins TRBV7-9 to TRBJ2-7; 10 nucleotides agree with TRBD2. CDR1 and CDR2 from the germline V gene are SEHNR and FQNEAQ (reference sequence). J lost 2 bases, V lost 5 bases, and 6 bases had no gene match. The CDR3 runs 15 residues. The CDR3 nucleotides are TGTGCCAGCAGCCTTAGCGGGGGGACTACCTACGAGCAGTACTTC. Protein: CASSLSGGTTYEQYF.

The rearrangement joins TRBV5-1 to TRBJ1-1, with D perhaps matching TRBD1 (6 bases). Germline-derived CDR1 and CDR2 are SGHRS and YFSETQ. Trimming left V 0 bases short and J 0 bases short, with 12 bases between. CDR3 length equals 16 residues. The CDR3 DNA reads TGCGCCAGCAGCTTGGGACAGGCCGATATGAACACTGAAGCTTTCTTT. It encodes CASSLGQADMNTEAFF.

This sequence joins TRBV19 and TRBJ1-6, with TRBD1 as a possible D gene (5 bases). The germline V gene has CDR1 LNHDA and CDR2 SQIVND (reference sequence). Between the trimmed V and J ends, which lost 8 bases and 7 bases, there was a span of 15 bases. The CDR3 covers 14 residues. CDR3 nucleotide sequence: TGTGCCAGTGGAATCAGGGAGGGGAATTCACCCCTCCACTTT. Protein sequence: CASGIREGNSPLHF.

For the CDR3, the DNA is TGTGCCAGCAGTTCCAGGGGGATAGATCAGCCCCAGCATTTT. Amino acid sequence: CASSSRGIDQPQHF. The chain couples TRBV6-5 to TRBJ1-5, with 7 bases aligning to TRBD1. This CDR3 spans 14 amino acids. The germline CDR1 and CDR2 sequences are MNHEY and SVGAGI. J was trimmed by 5 bases and V by 4 bases; bases with no gene match: 5.

This sequence joins TRBV29-1 and TRBJ2-7; D might be TRBD1 (5 bases). Germline V lookup: CDR1 SQVTM, CDR2 ANQGSEA. Trimming took 4 bases from V and 5 from J, leaving 12 bases between them. The CDR3 consists of 12 residues. The chain's CDR3 is CSVVVRVNEQYF. CDR3 DNA: TGCAGCGTTGTCGTCAGGGTAAACGAGCAGTACTTC.

The chain combines TRBV13 with TRBJ2-1; maybe TRBD1 (5 bases). Germline V gives CDR1 PRHDT, CDR2 FYEKMQ (reference sequence). This CDR3 is built from 15 residues. V lost 5 bases and J 1 base, leaving 12 bases between the germline ends. This chain's CDR3 is CASSRGGGSYNEQFF. The CDR3 region has the DNA TGTGCCAGCAGCAGGGGCGGCGGATCCTACAATGAGCAGTTCTTC.